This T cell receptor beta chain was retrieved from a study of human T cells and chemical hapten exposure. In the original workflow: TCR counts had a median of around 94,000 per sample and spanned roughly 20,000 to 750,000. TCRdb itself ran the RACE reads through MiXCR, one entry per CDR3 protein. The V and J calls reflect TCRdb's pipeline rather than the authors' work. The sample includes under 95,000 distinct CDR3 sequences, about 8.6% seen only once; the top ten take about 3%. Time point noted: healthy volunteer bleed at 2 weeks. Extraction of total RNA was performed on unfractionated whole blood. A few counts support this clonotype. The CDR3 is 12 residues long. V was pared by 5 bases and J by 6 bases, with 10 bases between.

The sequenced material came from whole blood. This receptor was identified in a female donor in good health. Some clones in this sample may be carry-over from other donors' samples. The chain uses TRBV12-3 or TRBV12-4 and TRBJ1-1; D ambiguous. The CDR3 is CASSRLGAEAFF. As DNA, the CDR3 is TGTGCCAGCAGTAGACTCGGGGCTGAAGCTTTCTTT.